The T cell receptor (beta chain) described here comes from a study of T cells in Graves' hyperthyroidism and ophthalmopathy. The study's findings and limits: Peripheral blood also featured most of the thyroid clonotypes expanded above 0.001.

What was amplified from RNA transcripts were TCR beta CDR3 regions. Carried out on the TCR CDR3, a first-round RT-PCR used the HTBI primer set. MiXCR was run by TCRdb on the multiplex PCR reads, yielding one entry per CDR3 protein. The data hold more than 450,000 distinct CDR3 sequences, with 15% to 20% observed a single time. This CDR3 is 15 amino acids long. Trimming removed 4 bases from V and 5 bases from J, with 18 bases in between. The V gene's germline CDR1 is ENHRY and CDR2 SYGVKD. It was uncontrolled infection, other autoimmune disease, pregnancy or lactation that excluded patients. The sample holds a few counts of this clonotype. Its cognate antigen is unknown.

J is TRBJ2-7 and V is TRBV10-3; D is possibly TRBD1 or TRBD2 (5 bases each). The TCR sequence derives from a man between 35 and 55 years old with Graves' ophthalmopathy. The sequenced material came from blood. The DNA for the CDR3 is TGTGCCATCAGTGCCTATGAGGGGTCTACAGACGAGCAGTACTTC. Translating it yields CAISAYEGSTDEQYF.